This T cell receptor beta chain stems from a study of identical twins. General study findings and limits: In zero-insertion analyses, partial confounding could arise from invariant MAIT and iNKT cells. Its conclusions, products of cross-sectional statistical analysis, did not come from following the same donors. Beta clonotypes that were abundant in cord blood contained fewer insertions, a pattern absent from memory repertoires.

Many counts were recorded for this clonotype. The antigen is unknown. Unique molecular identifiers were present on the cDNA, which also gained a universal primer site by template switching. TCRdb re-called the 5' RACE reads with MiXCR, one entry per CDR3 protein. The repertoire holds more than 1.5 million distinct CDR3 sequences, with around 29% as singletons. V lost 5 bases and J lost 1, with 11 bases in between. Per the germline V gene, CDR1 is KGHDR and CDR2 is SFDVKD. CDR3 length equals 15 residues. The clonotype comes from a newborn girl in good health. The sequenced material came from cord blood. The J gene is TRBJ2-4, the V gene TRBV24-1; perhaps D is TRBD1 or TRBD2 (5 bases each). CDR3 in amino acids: CATSAGGTAKNIQYF. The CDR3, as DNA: TGTGCCACCAGTGCTGGGGGAACGGCCAAAAACATTCAGTACTTC.